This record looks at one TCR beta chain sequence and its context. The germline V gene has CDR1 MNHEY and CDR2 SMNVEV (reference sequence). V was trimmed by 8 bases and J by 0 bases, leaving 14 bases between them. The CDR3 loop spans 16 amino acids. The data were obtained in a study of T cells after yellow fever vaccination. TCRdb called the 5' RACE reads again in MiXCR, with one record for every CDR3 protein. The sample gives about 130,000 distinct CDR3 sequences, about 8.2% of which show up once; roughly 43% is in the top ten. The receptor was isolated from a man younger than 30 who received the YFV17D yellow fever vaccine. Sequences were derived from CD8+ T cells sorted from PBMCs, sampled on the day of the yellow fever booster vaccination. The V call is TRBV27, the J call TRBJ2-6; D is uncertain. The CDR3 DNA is TGTGCCAGCTCCTTCCTTGGAGTCTCTGGGGCCAACGTCCTGACTTTC. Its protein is CASSFLGVSGANVLTF.